Listed below are T cell receptor beta chains from one sample, sequenced in a study of shared clonotypes between healthy human individuals. Assay: immunoSEQ multiplex PCR; the TCRdb copy retains only in-frame clones and omits some. Here the sample spans 1.5 million to 1.9 million clones, approximately 98% being singletons. Sequencing input: naive CD4+ T cells sorted from blood. The receptors stem from a man aged 25 to 40 in good health. CDR3s include the opening cysteine and the closing phenylalanine or tryptophan. D genes are given only for firm matches. Clone size is given for some rows only: seen once, a few or many times, or a class if the clone is expanded.

V gene: TRBV7-9
clone size: NA
J gene: TRBJ2-2
D gene: TRBD2
CDR3 protein: CASSPGASGTGELFF
CDR3 DNA: TGTGCCAGCAGCCCGGGGGCTAGCGGGACCGGGGAGCTGTTTTTT

V gene: TRBV5-1
clone size: NA
J gene: TRBJ2-1
D gene: TRBD2
CDR3 protein: CASSKALAGGSHEQFF
CDR3 DNA: TGCGCCAGCAGCAAAGCACTAGCGGGAGGGAGTCATGAGCAGTTCTTC

V gene: TRBV5-1
clone size: NA
J gene: TRBJ2-2
D gene: TRBD2
CDR3 protein: CASSPGLAGAGELFF
CDR3 DNA: TGCGCCAGCAGCCCGGGACTAGCGGGCGCCGGGGAGCTGTTTTTT

V gene: TRBV2
clone size: NA
J gene: TRBJ2-3
D gene: NA
CDR3 protein: CASRGLRTSPGTDTQYF
CDR3 DNA: TGTGCCAGCAGGGGACTTAGGACTTCTCCCGGCACAGATACGCAGTATTTT

V gene: TRBV5-6
clone size: NA
J gene: TRBJ2-7
D gene: NA
CDR3 protein: CASSLQGGSNEQYF
CDR3 DNA: TGTGCCAGCAGCTTGCAGGGGGGGTCGAACGAGCAGTACTTC

V gene: TRBV19
clone size: NA
J gene: TRBJ1-1
D gene: NA
CDR3 protein: CASSTRTFYGEMNTEAFF
CDR3 DNA: TGTGCCAGTAGTACCCGAACTTTTTACGGCGAGATGAACACTGAAGCTTTCTTT

V gene: TRBV5-6
clone size: NA
J gene: TRBJ2-2
D gene: NA
CDR3 protein: CASSLARGNTGELFF
CDR3 DNA: TGTGCCAGCAGCTTGGCTAGGGGGAACACCGGGGAGCTGTTTTTT

V gene: TRBV12-5
clone size: NA
J gene: TRBJ2-6
D gene: NA
CDR3 protein: CASGSSGANVLTF
CDR3 DNA: TGTGCTAGTGGTAGCTCTGGGGCCAACGTCCTGACTTTC

V gene: TRBV6-5
clone size: once
J gene: TRBJ2-7
D gene: TRBD1
CDR3 protein: CASSLQGASYEQYF
CDR3 DNA: TGTGCCAGCAGTTTACAGGGGGCTTCCTACGAGCAGTACTTC

V gene: TRBV30
clone size: NA
J gene: TRBJ2-5
D gene: NA
CDR3 protein: CAWSDQETQYF
CDR3 DNA: TGTGCCTGGAGTGACCAAGAGACCCAGTACTTC

V gene: TRBV7-9
clone size: NA
J gene: TRBJ2-1
D gene: TRBD2
CDR3 protein: CASSARGGLADNEQFF
CDR3 DNA: TGTGCCAGCAGCGCACGGGGGGGACTAGCGGATAATGAGCAGTTCTTC

V gene: TRBV19
clone size: NA
J gene: TRBJ2-5
D gene: TRBD2
CDR3 protein: CASSISAGGLETQYF
CDR3 DNA: TGTGCCAGTAGTATCTCGGCGGGAGGCTTAGAGACCCAGTACTTC

V gene: TRBV19
clone size: NA
J gene: TRBJ1-1
D gene: NA
CDR3 protein: CASSKGGAEAFF
CDR3 DNA: TGTGCCAGTAGTAAAGGCGGGGCTGAAGCTTTCTTT

V gene: TRBV5-1
clone size: NA
J gene: TRBJ2-3
D gene: TRBD1
CDR3 protein: CASSGQGEDTQYF
CDR3 DNA: TGCGCCAGCAGTGGACAGGGTGAAGATACGCAGTATTTT

V gene: TRBV10-3
clone size: once
J gene: TRBJ1-4
D gene: TRBD1
CDR3 protein: CAISASGTATEKLFF
CDR3 DNA: TGTGCCATCAGTGCCTCCGGGACAGCTACTGAAAAACTGTTTTTT

V gene: TRBV28
clone size: NA
J gene: TRBJ2-1
D gene: TRBD2
CDR3 protein: CASWTSGRGNEQFF
CDR3 DNA: TGTGCCAGTTGGACTAGCGGGAGGGGTAATGAGCAGTTCTTC

V gene: TRBV6-1
clone size: NA
J gene: TRBJ2-7
D gene: TRBD1
CDR3 protein: CASRDRGSYEQYF
CDR3 DNA: TGTGCCAGCAGGGACAGGGGGTCCTACGAGCAGTACTTC

V gene: TRBV30
clone size: NA
J gene: TRBJ2-1
D gene: NA
CDR3 protein: CAWTPVGQVLFNEQFF
CDR3 DNA: TGTGCCTGGACCCCTGTTGGTCAGGTTCTGTTTAATGAGCAGTTCTTC

V gene: TRBV2
clone size: NA
J gene: TRBJ1-5
D gene: TRBD1
CDR3 protein: CASSSGQGSLFAQHF
CDR3 DNA: TGTGCCAGCTCGTCGGGACAGGGTTCACTTTTTGCCCAGCATTTT

V gene: TRBV5-1
clone size: once
J gene: TRBJ2-3
D gene: NA
CDR3 protein: CASSLDPTDTQYF
CDR3 DNA: TGCGCCAGCAGCTTGGATCCGACAGATACGCAGTATTTT

V gene: TRBV7-9
clone size: NA
J gene: TRBJ1-2
D gene: TRBD1
CDR3 protein: CASSPKDRESFGYGYTF
CDR3 DNA: TGTGCCAGCAGCCCTAAGGACAGGGAGAGTTTCGGGTATGGCTACACCTTC

V gene: TRBV10-1
clone size: once
J gene: TRBJ2-1
D gene: NA
CDR3 protein: CASSLDSNEQFF
CDR3 DNA: TGCGCCAGCAGCCTAGATTCCAATGAGCAGTTCTTC

V gene: TRBV5-4
clone size: NA
J gene: TRBJ2-5
D gene: NA
CDR3 protein: CATSRAGDPAQYF
CDR3 DNA: TGTGCCACCTCCCGGGCAGGGGACCCAGCCCAGTACTTC

V gene: TRBV7-9
clone size: NA
J gene: TRBJ1-5
D gene: NA
CDR3 protein: CASSLVGGVLNQPQHF
CDR3 DNA: TGTGCCAGCAGCTTAGTAGGGGGAGTCCTCAATCAGCCCCAGCATTTT

V gene: TRBV4-3
clone size: NA
J gene: TRBJ2-2
D gene: NA
CDR3 protein: CASSQDLQGGGELFF
CDR3 DNA: TGCGCCAGCAGCCAAGATTTACAGGGTGGCGGGGAGCTGTTTTTT

V gene: TRBV5-5
clone size: NA
J gene: TRBJ2-3
D gene: NA
CDR3 protein: CASSSGRTGTDTQYF
CDR3 DNA: TGTGCCAGCAGCTCTGGACGGACAGGCACAGATACGCAGTATTTT

V gene: TRBV19
clone size: NA
J gene: TRBJ2-7
D gene: TRBD1
CDR3 protein: CASSRGQGSYEQYF
CDR3 DNA: TGTGCCAGTAGTAGAGGACAGGGGAGCTACGAGCAGTACTTC

V gene: TRBV18
clone size: once
J gene: TRBJ2-1
D gene: TRBD1
CDR3 protein: CASSPMTGTYNEQFF
CDR3 DNA: TGTGCCAGCTCACCAATGACAGGGACCTACAATGAGCAGTTCTTC

V gene: TRBV7-6
clone size: NA
J gene: TRBJ1-1
D gene: NA
CDR3 protein: CASSLHRDPNTEAFF
CDR3 DNA: TGTGCCAGCAGCTTACACCGGGACCCGAACACTGAAGCTTTCTTT

V gene: TRBV5-1
clone size: NA
J gene: TRBJ2-3
D gene: NA
CDR3 protein: CASGAEISTDTQYF
CDR3 DNA: TGCGCCAGCGGGGCGGAAATTAGCACAGATACGCAGTATTTT

V gene: TRBV12-5
clone size: NA
J gene: TRBJ1-1
D gene: TRBD1
CDR3 protein: CASGWTGYTEAFF
CDR3 DNA: TGTGCTAGTGGGTGGACAGGGTACACTGAAGCTTTCTTT

V gene: TRBV2
clone size: once
J gene: TRBJ2-7
D gene: TRBD1
CDR3 protein: CASGTGFYEQYF
CDR3 DNA: TGTGCCAGCGGGACAGGGTTCTACGAGCAGTACTTC

V gene: TRBV5-1
clone size: NA
J gene: TRBJ2-1
D gene: TRBD2
CDR3 protein: CASWDGTSKTQGYNEQFF
CDR3 DNA: TGCGCCAGCTGGGACGGGACTAGCAAAACTCAAGGGTACAATGAGCAGTTCTTC

V gene: TRBV25-1
clone size: NA
J gene: TRBJ2-7
D gene: TRBD1
CDR3 protein: CASSVNRGSYEQYF
CDR3 DNA: TGTGCCAGCAGTGTAAACAGGGGCAGCTACGAGCAGTACTTC

V gene: TRBV2
clone size: once
J gene: TRBJ1-2
D gene: NA
CDR3 protein: CASSEMAGTHGYTF
CDR3 DNA: TGTGCCAGCAGTGAAATGGCAGGGACACATGGCTACACCTTC

V gene: TRBV19
clone size: once
J gene: TRBJ2-5
D gene: NA
CDR3 protein: CASSMRQEETQYF
CDR3 DNA: TGTGCCAGTAGTATGCGACAGGAAGAGACCCAGTACTTC

V gene: TRBV2
clone size: NA
J gene: TRBJ2-1
D gene: TRBD2
CDR3 protein: CASSARAGTNNEQFF
CDR3 DNA: TGTGCCAGCAGTGCCCGAGCGGGAACCAACAATGAGCAGTTCTTC

V gene: TRBV6-1
clone size: NA
J gene: TRBJ2-3
D gene: NA
CDR3 protein: CASSPSWVGNTQYF
CDR3 DNA: TGTGCCAGCAGTCCCAGTTGGGTTGGGAATACGCAGTATTTT

V gene: TRBV12-5
clone size: NA
J gene: TRBJ2-3
D gene: TRBD2
CDR3 protein: CASGGPAAGEVDTQYF
CDR3 DNA: TGTGCTAGTGGTGGCCCCGCAGCGGGAGAAGTAGATACGCAGTATTTT

V gene: TRBV18
clone size: NA
J gene: TRBJ2-1
D gene: TRBD2
CDR3 protein: CASSPPVAGLADSYNEQFF
CDR3 DNA: TGTGCCAGCTCACCACCGGTAGCCGGACTAGCGGACTCCTACAATGAGCAGTTCTTC

V gene: TRBV27
clone size: NA
J gene: TRBJ2-1
D gene: NA
CDR3 protein: CASSSPTRARYNEQFF
CDR3 DNA: TGTGCCAGCAGCTCCCCAACCCGGGCGCGATACAATGAGCAGTTCTTC

V gene: TRBV6-5
clone size: NA
J gene: TRBJ1-1
D gene: NA
CDR3 protein: CASSYRSAGFPPEAFF
CDR3 DNA: TGTGCCAGCAGTTACAGGTCTGCAGGGTTCCCACCCGAAGCTTTCTTT